This paragraph covers one T cell receptor beta chain sequence. The antigen remains undetermined. There are 12 residues in the CDR3. Germline CDR1 and CDR2: WNHNN and SYGVQD (reference sequence). V was pared by 4 bases and J by 7 bases, with 10 bases between. This sample was taken from a study of Graves' ophthalmopathy and Graves' hyperthyroidism. Study-wide results and caveats: The blood repertoire also included most expanded thyroid clonotypes above 0.001 frequency.

What supplied the PBMCs was 7.5 to 10 ml of fresh peripheral blood. From RNA, the CDR3 regions of TCR beta chains were amplified and sequenced. HTBI primers served in a first-round RT-PCR, which a second-round multiplex PCR followed. TCRdb reprocessed the multiplex PCR reads with MiXCR, giving one entry per CDR3 protein. The sample shows fewer than 650,000 distinct CDR3 sequences, over 20% of them seen only once. This clonotype originated in a woman in her late teens or twenties with stable Graves' hyperthyroidism. Some clones in this sample may be carry-over from other donors' samples. Sequencing was performed on peripheral blood. The chain joins TRBV10-1 to TRBJ1-1; D is possibly TRBD1 (5 bases). The CDR3 is CASSGTIGEAFF. The DNA for the CDR3 is TGCGCCAGCAGTGGGACAATTGGTGAAGCTTTCTTT.